The rows below give T cell receptor beta chains drawn from one sample of a study of blood T cell repertoires in COVID-19. Some clones are missing from TCRdb's copy, which holds only in-frame ones; the method was immunoSEQ multiplex PCR. The repertoire holds fewer than 200,000 clones, about 81% seen once, with 7.8% in the top ten. The specimen sequenced was peripheral blood. The receptors were sampled from a woman aged 55 to 70 with COVID-19, enrolled during active disease. Each CDR3 is given with its conserved first and last residue. A D gene is named only where the DNA matches it firmly. Size values are once, few and many counts, or a class for expanded clones, and some rows have none.

>TRBD1|TRBJ1-6|NA|TRBV3-1/TRBV3-2|15
TGTGCCAGCAGCCCCAGGACAGGAGATAATTCACCCCTCCACTTT
CASSPRTGDNSPLHF
>TRBD1|TRBJ2-2|NA|TRBV28|16
TGTGCCAGCAGTTTTAAGGGGACAGGGGGGACCGGGGAGCTGTTTTTT
CASSFKGTGGTGELFF
>TRBD1|TRBJ1-2|once|TRBV28|14
TGTGCCAGCGGGACAGGGGGTGACAACTATGGCTACACCTTC
CASGTGGDNYGYTF
>TRBD1|TRBJ1-6|NA|TRBV24-1|16
TGTGCCACCAGTGATACCCGGCAGGGGGCGTCTTCACCCCTCCACTTT
CATSDTRQGASSPLHF
>NA|TRBJ1-2|NA|TRBV7-2|14
TGTGCCAGCAGCTTAAGTCAGGGGTACTATGGCTACACCTTC
CASSLSQGYYGYTF
>TRBD2|TRBJ2-7|NA|TRBV4-1|16
TGCGCCAGCAGCCAAGGGGTTAGCGGGAGGGCCAAAGAGCAGTACTTC
CASSQGVSGRAKEQYF
>NA|TRBJ1-5|NA|TRBV6-1|17
TGTGCCAGCAGTGAAGTGGGCGGGGGATATAGCAATCAGCCCCAGCATTTT
CASSEVGGGYSNQPQHF
>TRBD2|TRBJ2-7|NA|TRBV7-2|16
TGTGCCAGCAGCTTAGGTGGGACTAGCGGGATTGGTGAGCAGTACTTC
CASSLGGTSGIGEQYF
>NA|TRBJ2-3|NA|TRBV7-3|14
TGTGCCAGCAGCCTCCCCACAGTCACAGATACGCAGTATTTT
CASSLPTVTDTQYF
>TRBD2|TRBJ2-1|NA|TRBV27|17
TGTGCCAGCAGACGCCTTGGACTAGCGGGGAAGTACAATGAGCAGTTCTTC
CASRRLGLAGKYNEQFF
>TRBD2|TRBJ2-1|NA|TRBV4-2|16
TGTGCCAGCAGCCAAGATCTACGGGGGGGTTACAATGAGCAGTTCTTC
CASSQDLRGGYNEQFF
>NA|TRBJ1-5|NA|TRBV19|15
TGTGCCAGTAGTCCACGTAGGGGGAGCAATCAGCCCCAGCATTTT
CASSPRRGSNQPQHF
>NA|TRBJ1-2|NA|TRBV4-1|16
TGCGCCAGCACTGGAACCCCCGTAGGGAGGGTACATGGCTACACCTTC
CASTGTPVGRVHGYTF
>TRBD1|TRBJ1-1|NA|TRBV7-3|15
TGTGCCAGCAGCTCCTCCGGGACAGGGAACACTGAAGCTTTCTTT
CASSSSGTGNTEAFF
>NA|TRBJ2-1|NA|TRBV11-1|14
TGTGCCAGCAGCTTGAGTAGCCGGGGGAATGAGCAGTTCTTC
CASSLSSRGNEQFF
>TRBD2|TRBJ2-3|NA|TRBV10-3|15
TGTGCCATCAGTGAAGGGGGACTAGCCTCAGATACGCAGTATTTT
CAISEGGLASDTQYF
>TRBD1|TRBJ1-2|few|TRBV7-9|17
TGTGCCAGCAGCTCCTCGGGACAGCAAAACCCGAACTATGGCTACACCTTC
CASSSSGQQNPNYGYTF
>TRBD2|TRBJ2-1|NA|TRBV15|16
TGTGCCACCAGCAGAGGGCAGCGGGGGGGCCAAAATGAGCAGTTCTTC
CATSRGQRGGQNEQFF
>TRBD1|TRBJ1-2|few|TRBV16|14
TGTGCCAGCAGCCCCCCGGACAGGGGAGAGGGCTACACCTTC
CASSPPDRGEGYTF
>TRBD1|TRBJ1-5|NA|TRBV19|14
TGTGCCACCAGCCGGACAGGGGGCTATCAGCCCCAGCATTTT
CATSRTGGYQPQHF
>NA|TRBJ1-3|NA|TRBV19|15
TGTGCCAGTCGACTTGGACTCTCCCCTGGAAACACCATATATTTT
CASRLGLSPGNTIYF
>TRBD1|TRBJ2-1|NA|TRBV11-2|15
TGTGCCAGCAGCTTAGAGGGACAGGTTTACAATGAGCAGTTCTTC
CASSLEGQVYNEQFF
>TRBD2|TRBJ2-5|NA|TRBV6-5|16
TGTGCCAGCAGTTATGGGACTAGCGGGAGCCAAGAGACCCAGTACTTC
CASSYGTSGSQETQYF
>NA|TRBJ1-1|NA|TRBV28|15
TGTGCCAGCAGTTTTGCGGGCCTCCCGAACACTGAAGCTTTCTTT
CASSFAGLPNTEAFF
>TRBD1|TRBJ1-3|NA|TRBV7-9|18
TGTGCCAGCAGTTTTCGACAGGGGCGCCGCCCGACTGGAAACACCATATATTTT
CASSFRQGRRPTGNTIYF
>NA|TRBJ2-7|NA|TRBV12-3/TRBV12-4|13
TGTGCCAGCAGTTTGGTGGGAGGCCACGAGCAGTACTTC
CASSLVGGHEQYF
>TRBD2|TRBJ2-1|NA|TRBV7-8|18
TGTGCCAGCAGCTTAGGCGAAACTAGCGGGAGGGTCTACAATGAGCAGTTCTTC
CASSLGETSGRVYNEQFF
>NA|TRBJ1-4|NA|TRBV18|15
TGTGCCAGCTCACCACGACATGATCCTAATGAAAAACTGTTTTTT
CASSPRHDPNEKLFF
>TRBD1|TRBJ1-5|NA|TRBV30|16
TGTGCCTGGAGTGGAGAGACAGGGAGAAGCAATCAGCCCCAGCATTTT
CAWSGETGRSNQPQHF
>NA|TRBJ1-5|NA|TRBV28|13
TGTGCCAGCAGTCCTCAGGACTATCAGCCCCAGCATTTT
CASSPQDYQPQHF
>NA|TRBJ2-5|NA|TRBV5-4|16
TGTGCCAGCAGCTTGGATGCGGGGCCAAGGGGAGAGACCCAGTACTTC
CASSLDAGPRGETQYF
>TRBD1|TRBJ2-3|NA|TRBV9|18
TGTGCCAGCAGCGTAGGTCATCTCGGCAGGGGGCTAACAGATACGCAGTATTTT
CASSVGHLGRGLTDTQYF
>TRBD1|TRBJ2-3|NA|TRBV25-1|15
TGTGCCAGCAGTGATGGGCAGGGGGGCACAGATACGCAGTATTTT
CASSDGQGGTDTQYF
>NA|TRBJ1-1|NA|TRBV27|14
TGTGCCAGCAGTTTAAAAGGGGATCCCACTGAAGCTTTCTTT
CASSLKGDPTEAFF
>NA|TRBJ2-3|NA|TRBV7-9|13
TGTGCCAGCAGCTTCCCCTCTGACAATACGCAGTATTTT
CASSFPSDNTQYF
>NA|TRBJ2-7|few|TRBV28|14
TGTGCCAGCAGGCCCCGTACAGGGACCTACGAGCAGTACTTC
CASRPRTGTYEQYF
>TRBD1|TRBJ1-2|NA|TRBV10-3|16
TGTGCCATCAGCCTAGAGGGTGGACAGGGACTCTATGGCTACACCTTC
CAISLEGGQGLYGYTF
>NA|TRBJ1-1|NA|TRBV27|13
TGTGCCAGCAGTTTAAAGAGGAACACTGAAGCTTTCTTT
CASSLKRNTEAFF
>TRBD2|TRBJ2-3|NA|TRBV5-5|13
TGTGCCAGCGCCGCGGGGGGCGCAGATACGCAGTATTTT
CASAAGGADTQYF
>NA|TRBJ2-5|NA|TRBV30|13
TGTGCCTGGGGAAGGACACCCCAAGAGACCCAGTACTTC
CAWGRTPQETQYF
>TRBD2|TRBJ2-5|NA|TRBV19|17
TGTGCCAGTAGTATTTTAGGGGCTAGCGGGAGTTCGGAGACCCAGTACTTC
CASSILGASGSSETQYF
>NA|TRBJ2-1|NA|TRBV7-3|14
TGTGCCAGCAGCTCGCGACACGGCTACAATGAGCAGTTCTTC
CASSSRHGYNEQFF
>NA|TRBJ1-5|NA|TRBV7-2|15
TGTGCCAGCAGCTTAGTGGGGGGGAGCAATCAGCCCCAGCATTTT
CASSLVGGSNQPQHF
>NA|TRBJ2-3|NA|TRBV24-1|16
TGTGCCACCAGTGATTTAAACGAGGATGGCACAGATACGCAGTATTTT
CATSDLNEDGTDTQYF
>NA|TRBJ2-7|NA|TRBV5-1|14
TGCGCCAGCAGCCGGGAGCTGGGGCTATACGAGCAGTACTTC
CASSRELGLYEQYF
>NA|TRBJ2-7|NA|TRBV15|15
TGTGCCACCAGCAGGACTGGGGGAGGTTCCTACGAGCAGTACTTC
CATSRTGGGSYEQYF
>TRBD1|TRBJ1-3|NA|TRBV3-1/TRBV3-2|15
TGTGCCAGCAGCCGAACAGGGGGTAGTGGAAACACCATATATTTT
CASSRTGGSGNTIYF
>NA|TRBJ1-1|few|TRBV11-3|13
TGTGCCAGCAGCTTTAGTATGAACACTGAAGCTTTCTTT
CASSFSMNTEAFF
>NA|TRBJ1-1|NA|TRBV5-4|14
TGTGCCAGCAGCCTCCAGGGGAGGAACACTGAAGCTTTCTTT
CASSLQGRNTEAFF
>NA|TRBJ1-1|NA|TRBV10-2|12
TGCGCCAGCAGGGCGGGGGGCACTGAAGCTTTCTTT
CASRAGGTEAFF
>NA|TRBJ1-1|once|TRBV10-1|15
TGCGCCAGCAGTGAGGCAGGTAATGGGAACACTGAAGCTTTCTTT
CASSEAGNGNTEAFF
>TRBD1|TRBJ1-5|NA|TRBV27|16
TGTGCCAGCAGGTCAGGGGGCGGTGGAGATCGACAGCCCCAGCATTTT
CASRSGGGGDRQPQHF
>TRBD2|TRBJ2-6|NA|TRBV3-1/TRBV3-2|17
TGTGCCAGCAGCCAAGATGTCGGGAGGGCTGGGGCCAACGTCCTGACTTTC
CASSQDVGRAGANVLTF
>TRBD1|TRBJ1-2|once|TRBV5-5|15
TGTGCCAGCAGCGTACAGGGGAATTCTAACTATGGCTACACCTTC
CASSVQGNSNYGYTF